This T cell receptor (beta chain) was sequenced during a study of CD8 T cells in ankylosing spondylitis. Study-level findings and limits: Ankylosing spondylitis blood seemed to carry a telltale TCR beta motif made of seven or eight highly homologous variants. A CD8+ phenotype characterized the disease-linked clones, which were relatively rare in peripheral blood.

This clonotype was observed many times. No antigen is known for it. TCRdb redid the calling of the 5' RACE reads with MiXCR, one entry per CDR3 protein. Of a few hundred thousand distinct CDR3 sequences in the sample, 18% were seen once. CDR1 and CDR2 (germline): SQVTM, ANQGSEA. V lost 5 bases and J lost 3, with 16 bases in between. This CDR3 is 15 amino acids long. This receptor was taken from a male donor with ankylosing spondylitis or in good health (not recorded which). Sequencing was carried out using blood, either unsorted or a sorted T cell fraction (not recorded which). The chain links TRBV29-1 to TRBJ2-2; D assignment may be TRBD1 or TRBD2 (5 bases each). The CDR3 nucleotides read TGCAGCGTTAGCAGGGACCCCACGGACACCGGGGAGCTGTTTTTT. Protein sequence: CSVSRDPTDTGELFF.